This TCR beta chain came from a study of response to subunit inactivated influenza vaccine (dated by TCRdb to the late 2010s). Some background on the complete study: Deep quantitative profiling of the T cell receptor repertoire was used in the study to follow responses to a trivalent subunit inactivated influenza vaccine. General study outcomes and caveats: The authors suggested that each seasonal influenza vaccination may recruit only a limited number of new T cells.

The library was generated by RT-PCR. The sequencer listed for this sample is Illumina HiSeq 2500. TCRdb reworked the public reads: Q25 trimming with fastp, MiXCR clone assembly, productive beta chains retained. Here each entry gathers all rows of one CDR3 protein and keeps the most common genes and DNA. Across this sample there are hundreds of thousands of distinct CDR3 sequences, with about 25% seen only once. The ten largest clones capture less than 2.5% of the sample. This clonotype came up a few times. The specificity of this receptor is unknown. No base qualities exist here, and no much larger clone lies one base off it. Trimming takes 3 bases from V and 0 bases from J, and the germline ends sit 8 bases apart. The germline V gene yields SGHTA for CDR1 and FQGNSA for CDR2. From the cysteine up to the phenylalanine, the CDR3 has a length of 15 residues. Here the CDR3 DNA is all that survives: 45 bases in frame from base 1.

Sequencing was performed on CD4+ T cells sorted from PBMCs, taken around 5 days after vaccination. The sequence was obtained from a man aged 45 to 65 who received an inactivated influenza vaccine. Donor details come from another sample of the same person, matched by shared clones. The rearrangement combines TRBV7-2 with TRBJ2-2; confidence is insufficient to name the D gene. The CDR3 is CASSLTDTNTGELFF. The DNA sequence is TGTGCCAGCAGCTTGACCGACACGAACACCGGGGAGCTGTTTTTT. When the CDR3 is completed using the reference TRBV7-2 and TRBJ2-2 genes on either side, the full variable domain is GAGVSQSPSNKVTEKGKDVELRCDPISGHTALYWYRQSLGQGLEFLIYFQGNSAPDKSGLPSDRFSAERTGGSVSTLTIQRTQQEDSAVYLCASSLTDTNTGELFFGEGSRLTVL.